The TCR beta chain described here comes from a study of T cell responses to AZD1222 COVID-19 vaccine. On the study more broadly: It was second doses at about 4 or about 12 weeks that were pooled. The study's findings and limits: In a largely white British group with more females than males, clonal diversity was possibly underestimated.

As concerns this clone: Its target is not known.

The repertoire was sequenced with immunoSEQ multiplex PCR; TCRdb's copy has only in-frame clones and lacks some. This table holds some 120,000 clones, approximately 84% found once. The CDR3 runs 15 residues. Trimming removed 3 bases from V and 6 bases from J; junction bases left unmatched: 4. Germline V gene data show CDR1 as SGHVS and CDR2 as FNYEAQ. The input for sequencing was peripheral blood, taken on day 0 of AZD1222 vaccination. The receptor comes from an adult in good health. The V gene is TRBV7-6, the J gene TRBJ2-3; 12 nucleotides match TRBD1. The chain's CDR3 is CASSLGQGASDTQYF. CDR3 bases: TGTGCCAGCAGCTTGGGACAGGGGGCATCCGATACGCAGTATTTT.